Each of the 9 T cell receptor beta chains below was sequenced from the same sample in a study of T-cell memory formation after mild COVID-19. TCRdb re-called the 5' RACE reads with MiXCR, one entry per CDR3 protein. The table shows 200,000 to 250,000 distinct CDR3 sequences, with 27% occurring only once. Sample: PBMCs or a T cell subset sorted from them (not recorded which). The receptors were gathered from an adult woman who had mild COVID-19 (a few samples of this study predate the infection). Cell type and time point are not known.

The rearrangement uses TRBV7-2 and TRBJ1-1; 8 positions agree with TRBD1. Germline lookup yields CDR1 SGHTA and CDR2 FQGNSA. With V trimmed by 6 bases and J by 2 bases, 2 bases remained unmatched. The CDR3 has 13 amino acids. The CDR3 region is CASRPGGNTEAFF. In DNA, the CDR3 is TGTGCCAGCAGACCAGGGGGCAACACTGAAGCTTTCTTT.

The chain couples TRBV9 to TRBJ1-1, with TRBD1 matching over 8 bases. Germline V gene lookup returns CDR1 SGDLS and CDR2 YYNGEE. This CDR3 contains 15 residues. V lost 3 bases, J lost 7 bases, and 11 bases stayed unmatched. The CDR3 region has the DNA TGTGCCAGCAGCGCCGATGACAGGGGCCCTTTTGAAGCTTTCTTT. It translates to CASSADDRGPFEAFF.

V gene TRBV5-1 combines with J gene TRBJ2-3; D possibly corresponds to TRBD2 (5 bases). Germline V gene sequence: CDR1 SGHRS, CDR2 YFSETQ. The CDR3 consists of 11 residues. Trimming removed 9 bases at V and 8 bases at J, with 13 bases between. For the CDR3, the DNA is TGCGCCACCAAAGACGGAGGTACGCAGTATTTT. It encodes CATKDGGTQYF. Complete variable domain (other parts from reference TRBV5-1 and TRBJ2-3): KAGVTQTPRYLIKTRGQQVTLSCSPISGHRSVSWYQQTPGQGLQFLFEYFSETQRNKGNFPGRFSGRQFSNSRSEMNVSTLELGDSALYLCATKDGGTQYFGPGTRLTVL.

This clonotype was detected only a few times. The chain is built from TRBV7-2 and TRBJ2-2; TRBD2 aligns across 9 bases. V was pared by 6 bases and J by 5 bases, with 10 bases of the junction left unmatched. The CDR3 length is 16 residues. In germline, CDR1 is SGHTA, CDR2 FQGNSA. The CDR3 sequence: CASSYFSGGSTGELFF. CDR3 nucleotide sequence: TGTGCCAGCAGTTATTTCAGCGGGGGGTCGACCGGGGAGCTGTTTTTT.

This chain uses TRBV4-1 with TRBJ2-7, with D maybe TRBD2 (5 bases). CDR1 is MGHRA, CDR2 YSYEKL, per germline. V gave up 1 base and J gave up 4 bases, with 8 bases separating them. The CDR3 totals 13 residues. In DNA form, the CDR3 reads TGCGCCAGCAGCCAAGTGGAGGCATACGAGCAGTACTTC. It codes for CASSQVEAYEQYF.

CDR3 in DNA: TGCGCCAGCAGCTTGGACAGCCGCCACTCTGGAAACACCATATATTTT. This gives the protein CASSLDSRHSGNTIYF. The genes are TRBV5-1 and TRBJ1-3, with D hard to call. In germline, CDR1 is SGHRS, CDR2 YFSETQ. V lost 0 bases, J lost 0 bases, and 10 bases lay in between. This CDR3 contains 16 residues.

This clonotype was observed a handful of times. CDR3 loop: CASSPTGARNQPQHF. The CDR3 nucleotides read TGTGCCAGCAGCCCTACAGGGGCGCGTAATCAGCCCCAGCATTTT. The chain employs TRBV9 and TRBJ1-5; 7 nucleotides match TRBD1. This CDR3 contains 15 residues. Germline CDR1 and CDR2: SGDLS and YYNGEE. V lost 4 bases to trimming and J lost 4 bases; unmatched junction nucleotides: 8.

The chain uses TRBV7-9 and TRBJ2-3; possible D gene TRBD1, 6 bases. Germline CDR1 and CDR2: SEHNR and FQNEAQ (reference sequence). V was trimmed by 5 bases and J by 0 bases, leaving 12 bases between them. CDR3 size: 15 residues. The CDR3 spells CASSPGQPSTDTQYF. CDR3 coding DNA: TGTGCCAGCAGCCCGGGACAACCTAGCACAGATACGCAGTATTTT. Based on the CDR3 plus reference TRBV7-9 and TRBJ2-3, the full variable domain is DTGVSQNPRHKITKRGQNVTFRCDPISEHNRLYWYRQTLGQGPEFLTYFQNEAQLEKSRLLSDRFSAERPKGSFSTLEIQRTEQGDSAMYLCASSPGQPSTDTQYFGPGTRLTVL.

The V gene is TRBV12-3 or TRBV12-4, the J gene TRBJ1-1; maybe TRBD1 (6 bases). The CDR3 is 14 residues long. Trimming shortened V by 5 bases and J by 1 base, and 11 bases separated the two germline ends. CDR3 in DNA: TGTGCCAGCAGTACTACAGGGTGGAACACTGAAGCTTTCTTT. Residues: CASSTTGWNTEAFF.